This entry describes one T cell receptor (beta chain). The data originate from a study of cytomegalovirus exposure and HLA in healthy donors. Study background: About 180 million T cells yielded 117 million unique TCR beta sequences in earlier analysis.

V lost 6 bases, J lost 3 bases, and 9 bases lay in between. The CDR3 consists of 13 residues. Germline CDR1 and CDR2: SNHLY and FYNNEI. The study sampled nominally healthy donors, though unrecorded immune exposures were likely. The PCR was carried out with 60 Vbeta primers and 13 Jbeta primers. Using immunoSEQ multiplex PCR, the repertoire was profiled, and TCRdb retains in-frame clones only, with some absent. This repertoire shows about 110,000 clones, 15% found once; its top ten account for around 0.9%. This clonotype was sampled from a female donor in good health and CMV-seronegative. J is TRBJ1-5 and V is TRBV2, with D possibly TRBD1 on 5 matching bases. The sequencing input was PBMCs. The CDR3 nucleotides read TGTGCCAGCAGCAGGGAAACCAATCAGCCCCAGCATTTT. As protein: CASSRETNQPQHF. The full variable domain, completed using reference TRBV2 and TRBJ1-5, is EPEVTQTPSHQVTQMGQEVILRCVPISNHLYFYWYRQILGQKVEFLVSFYNNEISEKSEIFDDQFSVERPDGSNFTLKIRSTKLEDSAMYFCASSRETNQPQHFGDGTRLSIL.